The present TCR beta chain was sequenced within a study of blood T cell repertoires in COVID-19. Sequencing was performed with immunoSEQ multiplex PCR; in TCRdb, only in-frame clones are kept and a portion is missing. Counted here are approximately 30,000 clones, less than 95% occurring once; the ten biggest clones make up 1%. The CDR3 covers 13 residues. J was trimmed by 4 bases and V by 6 bases; bases with no gene match: 4. The germline gives CDR1 SEHNR, CDR2 FQNEAQ (reference sequence). Sequences were obtained from peripheral blood. This TCR was sampled from a man between 70 and 80 years old with active or convalescent COVID-19. The gene calls are TRBV7-9 and TRBJ2-5; 8 bases fit TRBD2. The CDR3 region is CASSPRGGETQYF. The CDR3 DNA sequence: TGTGCCAGCAGTCCCCGGGGGGGAGAGACCCAGTACTTC.